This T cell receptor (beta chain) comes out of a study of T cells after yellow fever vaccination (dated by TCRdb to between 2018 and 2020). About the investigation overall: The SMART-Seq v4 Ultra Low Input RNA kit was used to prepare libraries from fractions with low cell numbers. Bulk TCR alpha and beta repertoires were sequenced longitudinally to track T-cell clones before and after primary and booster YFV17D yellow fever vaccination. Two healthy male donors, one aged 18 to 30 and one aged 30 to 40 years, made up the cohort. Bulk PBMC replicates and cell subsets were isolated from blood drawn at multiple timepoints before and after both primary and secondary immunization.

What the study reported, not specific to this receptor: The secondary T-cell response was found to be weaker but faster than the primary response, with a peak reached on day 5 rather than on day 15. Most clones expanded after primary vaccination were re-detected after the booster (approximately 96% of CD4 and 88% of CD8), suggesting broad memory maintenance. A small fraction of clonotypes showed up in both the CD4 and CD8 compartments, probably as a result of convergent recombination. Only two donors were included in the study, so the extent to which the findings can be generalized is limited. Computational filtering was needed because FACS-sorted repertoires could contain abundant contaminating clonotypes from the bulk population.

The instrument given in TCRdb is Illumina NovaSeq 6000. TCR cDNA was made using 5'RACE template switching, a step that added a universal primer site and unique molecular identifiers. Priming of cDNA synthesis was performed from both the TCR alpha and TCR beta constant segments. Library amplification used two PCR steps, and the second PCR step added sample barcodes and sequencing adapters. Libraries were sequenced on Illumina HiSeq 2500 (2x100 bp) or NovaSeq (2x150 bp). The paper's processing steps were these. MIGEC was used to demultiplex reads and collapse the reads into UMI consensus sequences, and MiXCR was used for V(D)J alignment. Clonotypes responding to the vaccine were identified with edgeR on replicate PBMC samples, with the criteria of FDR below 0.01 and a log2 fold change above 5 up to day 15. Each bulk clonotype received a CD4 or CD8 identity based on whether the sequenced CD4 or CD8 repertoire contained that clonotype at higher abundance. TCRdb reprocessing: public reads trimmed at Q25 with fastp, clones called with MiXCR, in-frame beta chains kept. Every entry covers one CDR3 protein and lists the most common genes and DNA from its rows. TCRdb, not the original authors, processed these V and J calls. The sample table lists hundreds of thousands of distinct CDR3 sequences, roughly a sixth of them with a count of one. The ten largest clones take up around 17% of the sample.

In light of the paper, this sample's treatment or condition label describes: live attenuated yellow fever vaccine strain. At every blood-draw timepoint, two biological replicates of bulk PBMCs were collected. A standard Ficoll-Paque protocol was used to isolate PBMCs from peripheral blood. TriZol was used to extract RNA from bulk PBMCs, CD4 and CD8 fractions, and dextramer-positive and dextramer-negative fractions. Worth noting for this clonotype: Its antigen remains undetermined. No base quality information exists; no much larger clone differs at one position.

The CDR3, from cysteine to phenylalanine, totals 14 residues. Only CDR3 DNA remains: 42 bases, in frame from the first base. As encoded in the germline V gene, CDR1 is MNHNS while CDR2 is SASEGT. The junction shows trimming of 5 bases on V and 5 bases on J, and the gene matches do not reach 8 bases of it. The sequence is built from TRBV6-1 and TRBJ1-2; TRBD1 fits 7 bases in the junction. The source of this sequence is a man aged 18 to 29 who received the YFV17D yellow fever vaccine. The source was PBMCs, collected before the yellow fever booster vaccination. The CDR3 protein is CASSLDREGYGYTF. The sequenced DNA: TGTGCCAGCAGTCTAGACAGGGAGGGGTATGGCTACACCTTC.